Shown below are 10 T cell receptor beta chains from a single sample sequenced in a study of cytomegalovirus exposure and HLA in healthy donors. The PCR contained 60 Vbeta and 13 Jbeta primers. The protocol was immunoSEQ multiplex PCR, while the TCRdb copy is restricted to in-frame clones and leaves out a portion. The data include around 100,000 clones; the top ten clones carry about 4%. The sample taken for sequencing was PBMCs. The receptors stem from a man aged 25 to 40 in good health and CMV-seronegative.

The rearrangement joins TRBV7-2 to TRBJ2-7; D uncertain. The CDR3 consists of 14 residues. V lost 5 bases and J lost 6, with 17 bases in between. Germline V CDR1 and CDR2: SGHTA, FQGNSA. CDR3 residues: CASSVRVRLGEQYF. The CDR3 DNA follows: TGTGCCAGCAGCGTCCGGGTTAGGCTCGGCGAGCAGTACTTC.

The chain combines TRBV6-5 with TRBJ2-1; TRBD1 is a possible D gene (6 bases). V lost 2 bases, J lost 3 bases, and 11 bases lay in between. CDR1 and CDR2 (germline): MNHEY, SVGAGI. This CDR3 comprises 15 residues. The CDR3 here is CASSYRDISYNEQFF. The CDR3 coding sequence is TGTGCCAGCAGTTACAGGGACATTAGCTACAATGAGCAGTTCTTC.

V usage is TRBV5-1 and J usage is TRBJ2-5; 11 nucleotides align to TRBD2. The DNA end is more similar to TRBJ2-7, so the J call may be wrong. Germline-derived CDR1 and CDR2 are SGHRS and YFSETQ. The CDR3 covers 15 residues. CDR3 bases: TGCGCCAGCAAAAACGCAACTAGCGGGGGCTACGAGCAGTACTTC. Amino acids: CASKNATSGGYEQYF.

This rearrangement joins TRBV27 to TRBJ1-6; D unresolved. In germline, CDR1 is MNHEY, CDR2 SMNVEV (reference sequence). The CDR3 loop spans 13 amino acids. V lost 3 bases, J lost 8 bases, and 8 bases lay in between. For the CDR3, the DNA is TGTGCCAGCAGTTTCGGCCGGGATTCACCCCTCCACTTT. It encodes CASSFGRDSPLHF.

The chain employs TRBV7-9 and TRBJ2-2; 9 bases agree with TRBD2. The CDR3 consists of 17 residues. J was trimmed by 1 base and V by 7 bases; bases with no gene match: 10. Germline lookup yields CDR1 SEHNR and CDR2 FQNEAQ (reference sequence). Here the CDR3 DNA reads TGTGCCAGCACCCTACTCAGGACTAGCGAGAACACCGGGGAGCTGTTTTTT. The encoded protein is CASTLLRTSENTGELFF. Based on the CDR3 plus reference TRBV7-9 and TRBJ2-2, the full variable domain is DTGVSQNPRHKITKRGQNVTFRCDPISEHNRLYWYRQTLGQGPEFLTYFQNEAQLEKSRLLSDRFSAERPKGSFSTLEIQRTEQGDSAMYLCASTLLRTSENTGELFFGEGSRLTVL.

The chain is built from TRBV5-1 and TRBJ2-1, with 9 bases that match TRBD2. Germline V lookup: CDR1 SGHRS, CDR2 YFSETQ. CDR3 size: 14 residues. J was trimmed by 6 bases and V by 2 bases; bases with no gene match: 3. The CDR3 bases are TGCGCCAGCAGCTTTTCTAGCGGGGTCAATGAGCAGTTCTTC. It yields the protein CASSFSSGVNEQFF.

The chain carries TRBV4-2 and TRBJ2-3, with 8 bases identical to TRBD2. From germline, CDR1 is LGHNA and CDR2 YNFKEQ. V trimming: 3 bases; J trimming: 5 bases; junction bases outside the gene matches: 10. This CDR3 has 16 residues. The CDR3 nucleotides are TGTGCCAGCAGCCAGCCCTCAGCGGGGGCGGGAGATACGCAGTATTTT. Protein: CASSQPSAGAGDTQYF.

The rearrangement joins TRBV19 to TRBJ2-6, with D possibly TRBD2 on 5 matching bases. Deletions cut 5 bases from V and 2 bases from J, with 16 bases between. Germline lookup yields CDR1 LNHDA and CDR2 SQIVND (reference sequence). The CDR3 length is 17 residues. DNA of the CDR3: TGTGCCAGTAGTCCAACAACAAGGGAGACTGGGGCCAACGTCCTGACTTTC. This encodes CASSPTTRETGANVLTF.

The CDR3 DNA follows: TGTGCCAGCAGCCTGCTACCCAGGGGATCCTACGAGCAGTACTTC. Its protein is CASSLLPRGSYEQYF. The rearrangement joins TRBV27 to TRBJ2-7, with a possible D match to TRBD1 (6 bases). V lost 6 bases to trimming and J lost 1 base, with 16 bases between them. CDR3 size: 15 residues. The germline gives CDR1 MNHEY, CDR2 SMNVEV (reference sequence).

The chain joins TRBV27 to TRBJ2-7; a possible D gene is TRBD2 (5 bases). Germline V lookup: CDR1 MNHEY, CDR2 SMNVEV (reference sequence). The CDR3 is 15 amino acids. Trimming left V 5 bases short and J 3 bases short, with 17 bases between. This CDR3 reads CASSPTGGYLYEQYF. The CDR3 region has the DNA TGTGCCAGCAGTCCTACGGGCGGGTACCTCTACGAGCAGTACTTC.